This TCR beta chain emerged from a study of blood T cell repertoires in COVID-19. Study-wide context: Samples taken during acute and convalescent COVID-19 were collected in the United States, Italy and Spain. The analysed material was cDNA or gDNA that came from T cells, B-cell-depleted T cells, or PBMCs.

This clone was observed once. Authors' processing steps: Amplifying reference gene primers gave estimates of nucleated cell counts. The protocol was immunoSEQ multiplex PCR, while the TCRdb copy is restricted to in-frame clones and leaves out a portion. That table gives V, J and clone size, and the DNA gave D and trimming. The table records almost 300,000 clones, around 87% of them present only once. V was trimmed by 3 bases and J by 6 bases, leaving 6 bases between them. Germline CDR1 is LGHDT and CDR2 is YNNKEL (reference sequence). This CDR3 contains 11 residues. Sequencing input: peripheral blood. The chain employs TRBV3-1 (or the pseudogene TRBV3-2) and TRBJ2-7; D is unresolved. The sequence derives from a man aged 65 to 85 with acute or convalescent COVID-19. CDR3 nucleotides: TGTGCCAGCAGCCATTCTAGCGAGCAGTACTTC. Its protein product is CASSHSSEQYF.